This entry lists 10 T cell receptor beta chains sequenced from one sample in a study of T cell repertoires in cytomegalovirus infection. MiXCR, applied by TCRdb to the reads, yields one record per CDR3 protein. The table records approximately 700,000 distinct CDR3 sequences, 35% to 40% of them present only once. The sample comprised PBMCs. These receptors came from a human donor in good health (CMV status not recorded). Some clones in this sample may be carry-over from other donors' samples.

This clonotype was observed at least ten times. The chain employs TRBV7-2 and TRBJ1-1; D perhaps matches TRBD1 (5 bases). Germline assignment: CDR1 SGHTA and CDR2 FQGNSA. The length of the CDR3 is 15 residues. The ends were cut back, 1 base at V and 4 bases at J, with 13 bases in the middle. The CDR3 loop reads CASSLVPGWITEAFF. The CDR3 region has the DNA TGTGCCAGCAGCTTAGTCCCAGGGTGGATCACTGAAGCTTTCTTT. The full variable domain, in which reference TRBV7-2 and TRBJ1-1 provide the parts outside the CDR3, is GAGVSQSPSNKVTEKGKDVELRCDPISGHTALYWYRQSLGQGLEFLIYFQGNSAPDKSGLPSDRFSAERTGGSVSTLTIQRTQQEDSAVYLCASSLVPGWITEAFFGQGTRLTVV.

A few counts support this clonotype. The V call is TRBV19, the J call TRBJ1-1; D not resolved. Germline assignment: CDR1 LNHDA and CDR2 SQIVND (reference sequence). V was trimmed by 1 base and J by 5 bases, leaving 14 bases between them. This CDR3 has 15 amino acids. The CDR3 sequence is CASSIAEGRRTEAFF. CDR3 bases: TGTGCCAGTAGTATAGCTGAGGGAAGGCGGACTGAAGCTTTCTTT.

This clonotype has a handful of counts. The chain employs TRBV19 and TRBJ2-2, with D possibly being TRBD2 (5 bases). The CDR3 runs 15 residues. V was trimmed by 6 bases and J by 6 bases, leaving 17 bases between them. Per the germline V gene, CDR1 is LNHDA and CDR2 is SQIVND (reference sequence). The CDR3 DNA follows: TGTGCCAGTAGCCCGACGGGGAGCCGGGCCGGGGAGCTGTTTTTT. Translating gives CASSPTGSRAGELFF.

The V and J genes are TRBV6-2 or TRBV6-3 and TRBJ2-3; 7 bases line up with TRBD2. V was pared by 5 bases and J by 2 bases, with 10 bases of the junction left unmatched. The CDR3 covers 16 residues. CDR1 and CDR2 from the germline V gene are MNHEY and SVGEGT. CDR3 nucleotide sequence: TGTGCCAGCAGTACCCCTGGCGGGGGAAACACAGATACGCAGTATTTT. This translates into CASSTPGGGNTDTQYF.

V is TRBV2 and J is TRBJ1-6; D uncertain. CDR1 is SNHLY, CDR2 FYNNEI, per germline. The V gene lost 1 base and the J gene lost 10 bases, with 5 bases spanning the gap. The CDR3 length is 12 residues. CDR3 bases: TGTGCCAGCAGTGAAGAAGTCTCACCCCTCCACTTT. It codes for CASSEEVSPLHF.

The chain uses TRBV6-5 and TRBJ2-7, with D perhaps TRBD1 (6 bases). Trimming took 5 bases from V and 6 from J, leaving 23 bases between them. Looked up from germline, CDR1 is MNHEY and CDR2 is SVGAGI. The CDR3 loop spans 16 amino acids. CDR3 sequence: CASSAQPIQGSREQYF. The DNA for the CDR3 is TGTGCCAGCAGTGCCCAACCGATACAGGGTTCCCGCGAGCAGTACTTC.

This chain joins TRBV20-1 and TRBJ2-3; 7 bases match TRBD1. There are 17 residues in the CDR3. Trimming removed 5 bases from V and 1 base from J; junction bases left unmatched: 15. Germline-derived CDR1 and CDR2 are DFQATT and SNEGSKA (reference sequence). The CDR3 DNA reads TGCAGTGCTGCAACATCGGGACAGCTGGTAGGCACAGATACGCAGTATTTT. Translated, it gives CSAATSGQLVGTDTQYF.

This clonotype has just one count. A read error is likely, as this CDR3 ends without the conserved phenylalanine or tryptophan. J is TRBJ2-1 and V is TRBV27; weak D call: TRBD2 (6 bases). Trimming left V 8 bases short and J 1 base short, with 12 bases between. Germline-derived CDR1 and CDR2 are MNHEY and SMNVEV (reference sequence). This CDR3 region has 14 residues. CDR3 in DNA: TGTGCCAGCCGCCCGGGGGTTTCCTACAATGAGCAGTTCTTA. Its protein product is CASRPGVSYNEQFL.

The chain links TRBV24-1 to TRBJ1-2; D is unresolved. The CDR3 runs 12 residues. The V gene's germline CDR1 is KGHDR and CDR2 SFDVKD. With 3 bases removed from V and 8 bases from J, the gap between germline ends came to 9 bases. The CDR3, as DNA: TGTGCCACCAGTGATAGTAGGGTCGGCTACACCTTC. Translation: CATSDSRVGYTF.

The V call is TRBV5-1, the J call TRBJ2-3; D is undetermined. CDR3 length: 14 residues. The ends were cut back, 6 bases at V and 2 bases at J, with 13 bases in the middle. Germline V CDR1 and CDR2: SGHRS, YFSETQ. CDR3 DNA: TGCGCCAGCAAGTCTATGGGCCCCACAGATACGCAGTATTTT. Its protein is CASKSMGPTDTQYF.